This T cell receptor (beta chain) stems from a study of CD8+CD57+ T cells in acquired aplastic anemia. Regarding the study as a whole: Levels of CD8+ Simpson's diversity were not significantly distinct in patients versus controls.

As for this clonotype: Its antigen is still unknown.

V gave up 6 bases and J gave up 4 bases; unmatched junction bases: 8. The CDR3 length is 13 residues. Per the germline V gene, CDR1 is DFQATT and CDR2 is SNEGSKA (reference sequence). The study profiled TCR beta VDJ and CDR3 using genomic DNA as template. Using its own MiXCR run on the reads, TCRdb lists one record per CDR3 protein. Altogether tens of thousands of distinct CDR3 sequences are present, under 50% being singletons, with the ten largest covering 65% to 80%. The sample consisted of sorted CD4+, CD8+, or CD8+CD57+ T cells (not recorded which) from PBMCs. The source is a human donor in good health, serving as a control. The chain combines TRBV20-1 with TRBJ2-7, with 8 bases aligning to TRBD2. CDR3 sequence (DNA): TGCAGTGCCTCGGGACTAGACGCTTACGAGCAGTACTTC. Translating it yields CSASGLDAYEQYF.